This is a list of T cell receptor beta chains from one sample in a study of T-cell memory formation after mild COVID-19. TCRdb independently ran MiXCR on the 5' RACE reads; one entry per CDR3 protein. The sample includes hundreds of thousands of distinct CDR3 sequences, around 17% seen only once; the top ten take more than 10%. Specimen: PBMCs or a T cell subset sorted from them (not recorded which). The receptors come from an adult woman who had mild COVID-19 (a few samples of this study predate the infection). Cell type and time point are not known. Each CDR3 is given with its conserved first and last residue. The D gene is left open where the match is weak. Rows give clone size only sometimes, using once, few, many, or a class for an expanded clone.

TRBV12-3/TRBV12-4	TRBJ2-1	-	TRBD2	CASSPLSSGRYNEQFF	TGTGCCAGCAGTCCCCTGTCGAGCGGGAGGTACAATGAGCAGTTCTTC
TRBV30	TRBJ2-1	-	-	CAWRTPRLGAYNEQFF	TGTGCCTGGAGAACCCCGAGGCTAGGCGCCTACAATGAGCAGTTCTTC
TRBV5-5	TRBJ1-1	few	TRBD1	CASSWGTGVTEAFF	TGTGCCAGCAGCTGGGGGACAGGGGTAACTGAAGCTTTCTTT
TRBV7-9	TRBJ2-7	many	-	CASSSDLRASYEQYF	TGTGCCAGCAGCTCGGATCTGCGGGCCTCCTACGAGCAGTACTTC
TRBV19	TRBJ1-2	few	-	CACSGDNSFYGYTF	TGTGCCTGTTCGGGAGACAATTCGTTCTATGGCTACACCTTC
TRBV7-9	TRBJ2-3	many	-	CASSQGPTTDTQYF	TGTGCCAGCAGCCAGGGCCCTACCACAGATACGCAGTATTTT
TRBV9	TRBJ2-7	once	TRBD2	CASSVEGLAREQYF	TGTGCCAGCAGCGTAGAAGGACTAGCAAGGGAGCAGTACTTC
TRBV24-1	TRBJ2-1	few	-	CATSSRGEQFF	TGTGCCACCAGTTCCAGAGGTGAGCAGTTCTTC
TRBV7-9	TRBJ1-2	-	TRBD1	CASSPMDRGLYGYTF	TGTGCCAGCAGCCCAATGGACAGGGGCCTCTATGGCTACACCTTC
TRBV6-4	TRBJ2-3	few	-	CASKVRHSSSTDTQYF	TGTGCCAGCAAGGTCCGACACTCCTCTAGCACAGATACGCAGTATTTT
TRBV4-1	TRBJ2-5	few	-	CASSQDTQETQYF	TGCGCCAGCAGCCAAGACACCCAAGAGACCCAGTACTTC
TRBV5-1	TRBJ2-1	few	TRBD2	CASSAASSGGADEQFF	TGCGCCAGCAGCGCAGCCTCTAGCGGGGGGGCCGATGAGCAGTTCTTC
TRBV7-9	TRBJ1-4	few	-	CASSSYSGLGEKLFF	TGTGCCAGCAGCTCCTACTCCGGTCTTGGGGAAAAACTGTTTTTT
TRBV12-3/TRBV12-4	TRBJ2-2	few	-	CASSLAQGIGELFF	TGTGCCAGCAGTTTAGCGCAGGGGATCGGGGAGCTGTTTTTT
TRBV3-1	TRBJ1-3	-	TRBD1	CASSPGTGQSIYF	TGTGCCAGCAGCCCGGGGACAGGGCAATCCATATATTTT
TRBV11-2	TRBJ2-3	-	-	CASRLNPGPTEDTQYF	TGTGCCAGCAGACTAAATCCGGGACCGACAGAGGATACGCAGTATTTT
TRBV6-5	TRBJ1-1	-	-	CASRRGTRTEAFF	TGTGCCAGCAGGAGGGGTACTAGGACTGAAGCTTTCTTT
TRBV2	TRBJ1-5	-	-	CASMMGGGQPQHF	TGTGCCAGCATGATGGGGGGAGGTCAGCCCCAGCATTTT
TRBV7-8	TRBJ2-7	few	-	CASSLDYPGSSYEQYF	TGTGCCAGCAGCTTAGATTATCCCGGCAGCTCCTACGAGCAGTACTTC
TRBV24-1	TRBJ2-5	-	-	CATAPAAGSVRTETQYF	TGTGCCACAGCCCCGGCGGCAGGCTCGGTGAGGACCGAGACCCAGTACTTC
TRBV12-3/TRBV12-4	TRBJ2-7	-	-	CASSLGTPHEQYF	TGTGCCAGCAGTTTAGGGACACCGCACGAGCAGTACTTC
TRBV12-3/TRBV12-4	TRBJ2-2	many	-	CASSFGGLNTGELFF	TGTGCCAGCAGTTTTGGGGGTTTGAACACCGGGGAGCTGTTTTTT
TRBV3-1	TRBJ1-1	-	-	CASSQDRAGINTEAFF	TGTGCCAGCAGCCAAGATCGGGCAGGGATTAACACTGAAGCTTTCTTT
TRBV6-4	TRBJ2-7	-	-	CASSANGGLGEEQYF	TGTGCCAGCAGTGCGAACGGGGGCCTGGGGGAAGAGCAGTACTTC
TRBV7-9	TRBJ1-6	few	-	CASSPGGERSSPLHF	TGTGCCAGCAGCCCAGGTGGGGAGCGTAGTTCACCCCTCCACTTT
TRBV4-3	TRBJ2-1	few	TRBD2	CASSQSLLAGEPSNEQFF	TGCGCCAGCAGCCAATCCCTCTTAGCGGGAGAACCCTCTAATGAGCAGTTCTTC
TRBV7-8	TRBJ1-5	-	TRBD1	CASSLGQGGGPQHF	TGTGCCAGCAGCTTAGGACAGGGCGGAGGGCCCCAGCATTTT
TRBV6-1	TRBJ2-5	-	TRBD1	CASRGQGRGETQYF	TGTGCCAGCAGGGGACAGGGTCGAGGGGAGACCCAGTACTTC
TRBV5-6	TRBJ2-7	-	-	CASSLATPGEQYF	TGTGCCAGCAGCCTCGCGACTCCCGGGGAGCAGTACTTC
TRBV19	TRBJ1-1	-	TRBD1	CASSPDRGPWTEAFF	TGTGCCAGTAGTCCCGACAGGGGACCGTGGACTGAAGCTTTCTTT
TRBV4-2	TRBJ2-7	-	-	CASSPEAEGGRSYEQYF	TGTGCCAGCAGCCCCGAGGCCGAGGGGGGGCGATCCTACGAGCAGTACTTC
TRBV27	TRBJ2-7	few	TRBD2	CASTGSGRARNEQYF	TGTGCCAGCACCGGTAGCGGGAGGGCCCGCAACGAGCAGTACTTC
TRBV5-1	TRBJ2-3	few	TRBD1	CASSGTGLGTDTQYF	TGCGCCAGCAGCGGGACAGGGTTGGGAACAGATACGCAGTATTTT
TRBV6-5	TRBJ2-3	few	TRBD2	CASSYSPLADEVEDTQYF	TGTGCCAGCAGTTACTCGCCACTAGCGGACGAGGTAGAAGATACGCAGTATTTT
TRBV3-1	TRBJ2-7	few	TRBD2	CASSQAGGIGEQYF	TGTGCCAGCAGCCAAGCGGGGGGGATAGGCGAGCAGTACTTC
TRBV2	TRBJ2-3	few	TRBD2	CASSGLAASTDTQYF	TGTGCCAGCAGTGGACTAGCGGCCAGCACAGATACGCAGTATTTT
TRBV19	TRBJ1-3	few	-	CAPPSSGNTIYF	TGTGCCCCACCCTCCTCTGGAAACACCATATATTTT
TRBV29-1	TRBJ2-5	-	TRBD1	CSAEQGIQETQYF	TGCAGCGCGGAACAGGGGATACAAGAGACCCAGTACTTC
TRBV29-1	TRBJ2-1	-	-	CSVETAGTYNEQFF	TGCAGCGTTGAAACGGCAGGCACATACAATGAGCAGTTCTTC
TRBV7-3	TRBJ2-1	many	-	CASSLGSLNEQFF	TGTGCCAGCAGCTTAGGGTCCCTCAATGAGCAGTTCTTC
TRBV5-6	TRBJ2-7	few	-	CASSSRHMSYEQYF	TGTGCCAGCAGCTCCCGGCACATGAGCTACGAGCAGTACTTC